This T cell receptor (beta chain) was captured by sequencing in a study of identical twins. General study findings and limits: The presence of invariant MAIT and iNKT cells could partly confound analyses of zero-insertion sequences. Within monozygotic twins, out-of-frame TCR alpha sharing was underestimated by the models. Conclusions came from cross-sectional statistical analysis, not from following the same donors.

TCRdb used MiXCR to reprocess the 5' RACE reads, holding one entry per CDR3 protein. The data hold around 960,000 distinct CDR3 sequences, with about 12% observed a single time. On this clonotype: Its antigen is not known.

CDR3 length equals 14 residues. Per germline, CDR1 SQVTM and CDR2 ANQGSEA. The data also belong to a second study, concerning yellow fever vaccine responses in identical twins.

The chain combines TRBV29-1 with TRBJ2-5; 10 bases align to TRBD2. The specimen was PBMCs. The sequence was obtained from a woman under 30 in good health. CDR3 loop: CRGGKAGGPKTQYF. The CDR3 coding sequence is TGCAGGGGGGGGAAAGCGGGAGGGCCGAAGACCCAGTACTTC.